This T cell receptor beta chain was sequenced during a study of low-dose radiotherapy and immunotherapy resistance in tumors. Study as a whole: Individuals in Cohort 2 had 1 Gy per fraction every two weeks, adding up to 13 Gy over 26 weeks. On a schedule of every two weeks, intravenous cyclophosphamide at a dose of 200 mg/m2 was delivered one day before each radiation and immunotherapy administration.

V gave up 4 bases and J gave up 4 bases; unmatched junction bases: 8. The CDR3 spans 15 residues. The germline CDR1 and CDR2 sequences are DFQATT and SNEGSKA (reference sequence). In its sample, this clonotype was seen many times. The sample's time point: before trial treatment. Inclusion covered patients whose advanced solid tumors lacked tumor-infiltrating lymphocytes. Both TCRalpha and TCRbeta chains were reverse transcribed with V-gene-specific primers. TCRs underwent about 20 PCR cycles of amplification with a constant-region primer and V-primer adapter. Amplification (by in vitro transcription) was performed on isolated mRNA. From the reads, TCRdb called clonotypes with MiXCR, one entry per CDR3 protein. This sample carries 85,000 to 95,000 distinct CDR3 sequences, 9% to 9.5% of them seen once, and the ten largest clones take around 0.96%.

The material was PBMCs, obtained before treatment. This rearrangement joins TRBV20-1 to TRBJ2-3, with 10 bases fitting TRBD2. The sequence derives from a male donor with prostate cancer. The CDR3 DNA reads as TGCAGTGCTACCCCTATAGCGGGAGGTGCAGATACGCAGTATTTT. Amino acids: CSATPIAGGADTQYF.